This T cell receptor beta chain emerged from a study of blood T cell repertoires in COVID-19. Produced via immunoSEQ multiplex PCR; TCRdb's table is partial and in-frame only. The table records 200,000 to 250,000 clones, 83% of them present only once. The CDR3 consists of 15 residues. In germline, CDR1 is LGHDT, CDR2 YNNKEL (reference sequence). Note on this clone: One junction end does not reproduce the germline sequence, and a read error may be involved.

This chain connects TRBV3-1 (or the pseudogene TRBV3-2) to TRBJ2-3, with 7 bases fitting TRBD1. Sequenced material: PBMCs or T cells enriched from blood (not recorded which). The clonotype was recovered from a woman aged 45-65 years who had been exposed to COVID-19. The CDR3 sequence: CASSEDRVFTDTQYF. DNA of the CDR3: TGTGCCAGCAGCGAAGACAGGGTATTCACAGATACGCAGTATTTT.